This T cell receptor (beta chain) was documented in a study of blood T cell dynamics during melanoma immunotherapy. Points from the study as a whole: The study could not tell melanoma-specific clones from general immune activation.

Sequencing used immunoSEQ multiplex PCR; TCRdb keeps in-frame clones, though not all of them. There are 8,000 to 13,000 clones in the sample; 80% to 90% occur only once, and approximately 4% lies in the top ten. The time point: week 3, after first cycle of checkpoint inhibitor. One draw preceded checkpoint blockade; another followed its first cycle at week 3. With respect to this clone: Antigen unknown.

V was trimmed by 1 base and J by 4 bases, leaving 11 bases between them. The germline CDR1 and CDR2 sequences are LNHDA and SQIVND (reference sequence). This CDR3 is 14 amino acids long. Sequencing was performed on blood, taken from a patient treated with checkpoint blockade. The sequence came from a human donor with melanoma. This chain joins TRBV19 and TRBJ2-7; a possible D gene is TRBD1 (6 bases). The CDR3 coding sequence is TGTGCCAGTAGTATAGCGAACAGGGAATACGAGCAGTACTTC. Its translation: CASSIANREYEQYF.